The 27 T cell receptor beta chains in this list originate from one sample, sequenced in a study of T cell changes during pregnancy in multiple sclerosis. TCRdb's copy holds only in-frame clones and misses some; the assay was immunoSEQ multiplex PCR. The sample lists 70,000 to 75,000 clones; around 85% were seen once. Sequenced material: peripheral blood, taken before pregnancy. These receptors came from a female donor with multiple sclerosis, enrolled in a pregnancy study.

The rearrangement uses TRBV2 and TRBJ1-4, with TRBD1 matching 10 bases. The trim removed 5 bases at V and 11 bases at J, leaving 8 bases unmatched. The CDR3 has 14 amino acids. CDR1 is SNHLY and CDR2 is FYNNEI in the germline V gene. CDR3 sequence: CASSKGTGDLKLFF. For the CDR3, the DNA is TGTGCCAGCAGTAAGGGGACAGGGGATTTGAAACTGTTTTTT. The full variable domain, with the rest looked up from reference TRBV2 and TRBJ1-4, is EPEVTQTPSHQVTQMGQEVILRCVPISNHLYFYWYRQILGQKVEFLVSFYNNEISEKSEIFDDQFSVERPDGSNFTLKIRSTKLEDSAMYFCASSKGTGDLKLFFGSGTQLSVL.

The V call is TRBV7-2, the J call TRBJ2-7; 11 nucleotides match TRBD2. CDR1 SGHTA and CDR2 FQGNSA come from the germline V gene. The length of the CDR3 is 13 residues. Losses at the gene ends were 8 bases for V and 3 bases for J; bases not matched to a gene: 3. The CDR3 reads CASGLAGGYEQYF. CDR3 nucleotide sequence: TGTGCCAGCGGGCTAGCGGGAGGCTACGAGCAGTACTTC.

The chain uses TRBV7-2 and TRBJ1-4, with 9 nucleotides matching TRBD1. This CDR3 contains 16 residues. CDR1 and CDR2 from the germline V gene are SGHTA and FQGNSA. V was clipped by 1 base and J by 8 bases; unmatched bases: 8. The CDR3 reads CASSLDSSGTGEKLFF. The CDR3 region has the DNA TGTGCCAGCAGCTTAGACTCCTCCGGGACAGGGGAAAAACTGTTTTTT.

The chain carries TRBV6-1 and TRBJ1-4, with no clear D. This CDR3 comprises 15 residues. CDR1 and CDR2 (germline): MNHNS, SASEGT. V was shortened by 1 base and J by 4 bases, with 10 bases between the two germline ends. This chain's CDR3 is CASSEGSLLNEKLFF. The CDR3, as DNA: TGTGCCAGCAGTGAAGGGTCACTACTTAATGAAAAACTGTTTTTT.

V usage is TRBV7-2 and J usage is TRBJ2-7; tentatively, D is TRBD2 (6 bases). The CDR3 has 13 residues. The germline CDR1 and CDR2 sequences are SGHTA and FQGNSA. The germline V and J ends were trimmed by 5 bases and 3 bases, with 11 bases remaining between them. The CDR3 sequence: CASSRGLSYEQYF. The CDR3 DNA follows: TGTGCCAGCAGCCGCGGACTAAGCTACGAGCAGTACTTC.

This clone was observed a few times. The CDR3 nucleotides read TGCGCCAGCAGTGAAACACACAGGGGTGAAAAAATTGAGCCCCAGCATTTT. Amino acid sequence: CASSETHRGEKIEPQHF. The rearrangement joins TRBV10-1 to TRBJ1-5, with 7 bases aligning to TRBD1. The J segment lost 8 bases and the V segment lost 3 bases, leaving 16 bases of the junction unmatched. Germline V gene sequence: CDR1 WNHNN, CDR2 SYGVQD (reference sequence). There are 17 residues in the CDR3.

V gene TRBV28 combines with J gene TRBJ1-5; TRBD1 agrees at 9 bases. This CDR3 is 19 amino acids long. From germline, CDR1 is MDHEN and CDR2 SYDVKM. V lost 1 base and J lost 2; bases outside the gene matches: 12. CDR3 bases: TGTGCCAGCAGTTTATCCGGGACAGGGAGTGGAGGTCGCAATCAGCCCCAGCATTTT. Protein: CASSLSGTGSGGRNQPQHF.

The V call is TRBV6-5, the J call TRBJ1-3; TRBD1 matches 7 bases. V shed 0 bases and J 4 bases; nucleotides not matched to a gene: 6. This CDR3 has 16 amino acids. In germline, CDR1 is MNHEY, CDR2 SVGAGI. The CDR3 DNA sequence: TGTGCCAGCAGTTACTCAACCGGGACAGACGGAAACACCATATATTTT. This gives the protein CASSYSTGTDGNTIYF.

The V and J genes are TRBV7-6 and TRBJ2-3; 13 bases are shared with TRBD2. With V trimmed by 6 bases and J by 5 bases, 8 bases remained unmatched. Germline CDR1 reads SGHVS; CDR2 reads FNYEAQ. The CDR3 extends over 16 amino acids. The CDR3, as DNA: TGTGCCAGCAGTTCCCGGACTAGCGGGGGTATAGATACGCAGTATTTT. As protein: CASSSRTSGGIDTQYF.

The V call is TRBV5-1, the J call TRBJ1-6; 9 bases are shared with TRBD1. J gave up 7 bases and V 0 bases, and 11 bases lay outside the gene matches. The CDR3 extends over 18 amino acids. Looked up from germline, CDR1 is SGHRS and CDR2 is YFSETQ. In DNA, the CDR3 is TGCGCCAGCAGCTTGGGGTTTACAGGGACAGGGAGGAATTCACCCCTCCACTTT. This codes for CASSLGFTGTGRNSPLHF.

The chain employs TRBV19 and TRBJ2-5; D perhaps matches TRBD2 (5 bases). V lost 3 bases, J lost 7 bases, and 15 bases lay in between. The CDR3 spans 14 residues. Germline CDR1 reads LNHDA; CDR2 reads SQIVND (reference sequence). Here the CDR3 DNA reads TGTGCCAGTAGTATGACTAAAGATTTTGGGACCCAGTACTTC. This gives the protein CASSMTKDFGTQYF. The entire variable domain, with the rest obtained from reference TRBV19 and TRBJ2-5, is as follows: DGGITQSPKYLFRKEGQNVTLSCEQNLNHDAMYWYRQDPGQGLRLIYYSQIVNDFQKGDIAEGYSVSREKKESFPLTVTSAQKNPTAFYLCASSMTKDFGTQYFGPGTRLLVL.

This chain joins TRBV7-3 and TRBJ1-1; TRBD1 is a possible D gene (6 bases). CDR1 SGHTA and CDR2 FQGTGA come from the germline V gene. This CDR3 contains 15 residues. With 3 bases removed from V and 4 bases from J, the gap between germline ends came to 15 bases. In DNA form, the CDR3 reads TGTGCCAGCAGCTTGACTTCAGGGGAGGGCACTGAAGCTTTCTTT. Amino acids: CASSLTSGEGTEAFF.

This clone has just one count. The chain has TRBV5-1 and TRBJ1-4; D is ambiguous. CDR3 length: 15 amino acids. The V and J ends lost 0 bases and 7 bases respectively, with 13 bases between them. Germline assignment: CDR1 SGHRS and CDR2 YFSETQ. The CDR3 coding sequence is TGCGCCAGCAGCTTGGGGGCCCGGCAAGGTGAAAAACTGTTTTTT. Its translation is CASSLGARQGEKLFF.

The rearrangement joins TRBV5-1 to TRBJ2-2; 10 bases match TRBD2. The CDR3 sequence is 16 residues long. Losses at the gene ends were 0 bases for V and 4 bases for J; bases not matched to a gene: 3. Germline CDR1 SGHRS, CDR2 YFSETQ. CDR3 coding DNA: TGCGCCAGCAGCTTGGGAGGGACTAGCGTCACCGGGGAGCTGTTTTTT. Protein product: CASSLGGTSVTGELFF.

The chain uses TRBV2 and TRBJ2-1, with D hard to call. The CDR3 runs 14 residues. The V gene's germline CDR1 is SNHLY and CDR2 FYNNEI. The V and J ends lost 4 bases and 4 bases respectively, with 11 bases between them. CDR3 sequence (DNA): TGTGCCAGCAGTGTGTGGTTACTATACAATGAGCAGTTCTTC. As protein: CASSVWLLYNEQFF.

This chain connects TRBV5-1 to TRBJ1-2, with 8 bases that match TRBD1. V trimming: 0 bases; J trimming: 3 bases; junction bases outside the gene matches: 7. This CDR3 comprises 16 residues. CDR1 is SGHRS and CDR2 is YFSETQ in the germline V gene. The CDR3, as DNA: TGCGCCAGCAGCTTGGGCCCACAGACAGGGGACTATGGCTACACCTTC. Protein sequence: CASSLGPQTGDYGYTF.

This chain joins TRBV5-4 and TRBJ2-7; 13 bases are shared with TRBD2. CDR1 is SGHNT, CDR2 YYREEE, per germline (reference sequence). The CDR3 totals 16 residues. J gave up 2 bases and V 3 bases, and 5 bases lay outside the gene matches. In DNA, the CDR3 is TGTGCCAGCAGCTCGGTGGGGACTAGCGGGGCCTACGAGCAGTACTTC. Protein product: CASSSVGTSGAYEQYF.

The chain joins TRBV19 to TRBJ2-3, with 13 bases aligning to TRBD2. Looked up from germline, CDR1 is LNHDA and CDR2 is SQIVND (reference sequence). This CDR3 region has 15 residues. V was clipped by 7 bases and J by 4 bases; unmatched bases: 5. The CDR3 sequence is CASTRLAGGPDTQYF. Written as DNA, the CDR3 is TGTGCCAGTACCAGACTAGCGGGGGGCCCAGATACGCAGTATTTT.

The chain has TRBV25-1 and TRBJ1-4; TRBD1 agrees at 8 bases. Germline lookup yields CDR1 MGHDK and CDR2 SYGVNS. J lost 7 bases, V lost 1 base, and 8 bases had no gene match. This CDR3 is 16 amino acids long. In nucleotides, the CDR3 is TGTGCCAGCAGTGAATGGTGGACAGGGCAGGGTGAAAAACTGTTTTTT. It codes for CASSEWWTGQGEKLFF.

The chain is built from TRBV18 and TRBJ2-7; 7 nucleotides match TRBD2. The CDR3 runs to 14 residues. V lost 7 bases to trimming and J lost 2 bases; unmatched junction nucleotides: 8. Germline V gene lookup returns CDR1 KGHSH and CDR2 LQKENI. CDR3 residues: CASLSGTTPYEQYF. The CDR3 DNA sequence: TGTGCCAGCTTAAGCGGGACGACTCCCTACGAGCAGTACTTC.

The V call is TRBV5-1, the J call TRBJ2-7, with D maybe TRBD1 (6 bases). V shed 7 bases and J shed 1 base, with 9 bases lying between them. Looked up from germline, CDR1 is SGHRS and CDR2 is YFSETQ. This CDR3 has 12 amino acids. CDR3 residues: CASGGQSYEQYF. In DNA, the CDR3 is TGCGCCAGCGGGGGACAATCCTACGAGCAGTACTTC.

J is TRBJ2-7 and V is TRBV5-4; 9 positions agree with TRBD1. Germline CDR1 is SGHNT and CDR2 is YYREEE (reference sequence). J lost 5 bases, V lost 2 bases, and 8 bases had no gene match. This CDR3 has 15 residues. The CDR3 region has the DNA TGTGCCAGCAGCTTAGGGGGGACAGGGAACCACGAGCAGTACTTC. Amino acid sequence: CASSLGGTGNHEQYF.

V gene TRBV6-5 combines with J gene TRBJ2-7; 7 positions match TRBD1. The V gene's germline CDR1 is MNHEY and CDR2 SVGAGI. The CDR3 totals 14 residues. Trimming took 6 bases from V and 3 from J; bases not matched to a gene: 8. CDR3 in amino acids: CASRGDSSYYEQYF. CDR3 bases: TGTGCCAGCAGGGGGGACAGCTCCTACTACGAGCAGTACTTC.

The chain carries TRBV2 and TRBJ2-2; D is possibly TRBD2 (6 bases). Deletions cut 6 bases from V and 0 bases from J, with 20 bases between. Germline values: CDR1 SNHLY, CDR2 FYNNEI. The CDR3 is made up of 18 amino acids. Written as DNA, the CDR3 is TGTGCCAGCAGCGCAGATGTCGGGGGTGTCTCGAACACCGGGGAGCTGTTTTTT. It encodes CASSADVGGVSNTGELFF. The whole variable domain, remainder taken from reference TRBV2 and TRBJ2-2, is EPEVTQTPSHQVTQMGQEVILRCVPISNHLYFYWYRQILGQKVEFLVSFYNNEISEKSEIFDDQFSVERPDGSNFTLKIRSTKLEDSAMYFCASSADVGGVSNTGELFFGEGSRLTVL.

J is TRBJ2-7 and V is TRBV5-4; D possibly corresponds to TRBD1 (5 bases). The germline CDR1 and CDR2 sequences are SGHNT and YYREEE (reference sequence). This CDR3 comprises 13 residues. V gave up 4 bases and J gave up 2 bases, with 10 bases separating them. The CDR3 coding sequence is TGTGCCAGCAGCATACAGGATCCCTACGAGCAGTACTTC. Encoded protein: CASSIQDPYEQYF.

This rearrangement joins TRBV19 to TRBJ2-7; 10 bases fit TRBD1. Germline assignment: CDR1 LNHDA and CDR2 SQIVND (reference sequence). The J segment lost 0 bases and the V segment lost 5 bases, leaving 1 base of the junction unmatched. The CDR3 runs 14 residues. For the CDR3, the DNA is TGTGCCAGTAGTGGGACAGGGGCCTCCTACGAGCAGTACTTC. It is translated as CASSGTGASYEQYF.

V is TRBV27 and J is TRBJ2-7; TRBD2 agrees at 7 bases. Germline V lookup: CDR1 MNHEY, CDR2 SMNVEV (reference sequence). Germline trimming cut 5 bases from V and 7 bases from J; bases unmatched to any gene: 8. CDR3 length: 13 residues. CDR3 bases: TGTGCCAGCAGTGTTTCTAGCGGTGCTGAGCAGTACTTC. It specifies CASSVSSGAEQYF.